These T cell receptor beta chains were read from a single sample in a study of tumor-infiltrating lymphocytes in primary liver carcinoma. TCRdb recomputed calls from the multiplex PCR reads with MiXCR, one row per CDR3 protein. The sample includes 55,000 to 65,000 distinct CDR3 sequences, roughly 70% seen only once; the top ten take approximately 52%. The sample comprised liver tumor tissue from sampling region 2. The receptors originated from a man aged 35-49 years with primary liver carcinoma and hepatitis B virus infection. Each CDR3 is given with its conserved first and last residue. Fields, in order: clone size, D gene, J gene, V gene, CDR3 DNA, CDR3 protein. A D gene is named only where the DNA matches it firmly. A row's size may be missing; if present it is once, few, many or a size class.

abundance: NA; d_gene: TRBD2; j_gene: TRBJ2-3; v_gene: TRBV29-1; CDR3nt: TGCAGCATTGATGGTCGGGAGGGCCTCCATACAGATACGCAGTATTTT; CDR3aa: CSIDGREGLHTDTQYF
abundance: NA; d_gene: TRBD2; j_gene: TRBJ2-7; v_gene: TRBV4-2; CDR3nt: TGTGCCAACAGTGGAAAACGGGGACTAGCGGGAGGGCCACACGAGGAGTACTTC; CDR3aa: CANSGKRGLAGGPHEEYF
abundance: few; d_gene: NA; j_gene: TRBJ2-1; v_gene: TRBV11-1; CDR3nt: TGTGCCAGCAGCCCGAGACTAGTGGGAGCGCTGCAGTTCTTC; CDR3aa: CASSPRLVGALQFF
abundance: NA; d_gene: TRBD2; j_gene: TRBJ2-5; v_gene: TRBV11-2; CDR3nt: TGTGCCAGCAGCCAAACTCCTGGCGGGGGGAAGGAGACCCTGTTGTTC; CDR3aa: CASSQTPGGGKETLLF
abundance: medium-sized; d_gene: TRBD1; j_gene: TRBJ2-5; v_gene: TRBV6-1; CDR3nt: TGTGCCAGCAGCACCTACGGGACAGGGAGAAAGACCCAGTACTTC; CDR3aa: CASSTYGTGRKTQYF
abundance: NA; d_gene: TRBD2; j_gene: TRBJ2-1; v_gene: TRBV11-2; CDR3nt: TGTGTCAGTAGCTTAGAGCTCCTAGCGGGAATGAATAAGCAGTTCTTC; CDR3aa: CVSSLELLAGMNKQFF
abundance: NA; d_gene: TRBD1; j_gene: TRBJ2-1; v_gene: TRBV29-1; CDR3nt: TGCAGCGTTGTGGGGACAGTGACATATAATGAGCAGTTCTTC; CDR3aa: CSVVGTVTYNEQFF
abundance: NA; d_gene: NA; j_gene: TRBJ2-3; v_gene: TRBV29-1; CDR3nt: TGCAGTGCCTGGTATGCAGATACGCAATATTTT; CDR3aa: CSAWYADTQYF
abundance: NA; d_gene: NA; j_gene: TRBJ2-5; v_gene: TRBV11-2; CDR3nt: TGTGCCACCAGCTTAACAGCAGGGGCCTCGGGGGAGACCCAGTATTTC; CDR3aa: CATSLTAGASGETQYF
abundance: NA; d_gene: NA; j_gene: TRBJ2-1; v_gene: TRBV7-9; CDR3nt: TGTGCCAGCAGCTCAAAAGACAGTAGTGTCAATGAGCAGTTCTTC; CDR3aa: CASSSKDSSVNEQFF
abundance: NA; d_gene: NA; j_gene: TRBJ2-7; v_gene: TRBV7-8; CDR3nt: TGTGCCAGCAGCTTAGATTCGGGATGGAACTACTATCAGTACTTC; CDR3aa: CASSLDSGWNYYQYF
abundance: NA; d_gene: NA; j_gene: TRBJ2-5; v_gene: TRBV13; CDR3nt: TGTGTCAGCAGCCCTACCCGGAGAGGAGGGGAAGAGACCCAATACTTC; CDR3aa: CVSSPTRRGGEETQYF
abundance: few; d_gene: TRBD2; j_gene: TRBJ2-5; v_gene: TRBV11-2; CDR3nt: TGTGTTAGCAGCCAAACTCCCGGCGGGGGGAAAGAGGCCCAGTACTTC; CDR3aa: CVSSQTPGGGKEAQYF
abundance: once; d_gene: NA; j_gene: TRBJ2-4; v_gene: TRBV6-1; CDR3nt: TGTGCCAGCAGTGACAGGTTAGCCAAAAACACTCAGTACTTC; CDR3aa: CASSDRLAKNTQYF
abundance: NA; d_gene: NA; j_gene: TRBJ2-2; v_gene: TRBV14; CDR3nt: TGTGCCAACAGCGACAGAAGGACGGGACTCACCGGGGAGCTGTTTTTT; CDR3aa: CANSDRRTGLTGELFF
abundance: once; d_gene: NA; j_gene: TRBJ2-3; v_gene: TRBV11-2; CDR3nt: TGTGCCAACAGCACCAGCACATATACGCAGTATTTT; CDR3aa: CANSTSTYTQYF
abundance: NA; d_gene: TRBD2; j_gene: TRBJ2-7; v_gene: TRBV10-3; CDR3nt: TGTGCCATCACCAAACGACCGGGACTTGCGGGAGGGTTCTCCTACGAGCTGTACTTC; CDR3aa: CAITKRPGLAGGFSYELYF
abundance: NA; d_gene: NA; j_gene: TRBJ2-1; v_gene: TRBV6-1; CDR3nt: TGTGCCAGCAGTGAACTAGCAGGTATGAATGAGCAGTTATTC; CDR3aa: CASSELAGMNEQLF
abundance: many; d_gene: NA; j_gene: TRBJ1-1; v_gene: TRBV30; CDR3nt: TGTGCCTGGAGTCTACAGAGACACACTGAAGCTTTCTTT; CDR3aa: CAWSLQRHTEAFF
abundance: NA; d_gene: NA; j_gene: TRBJ2-7; v_gene: TRBV6-6; CDR3nt: TGTGCCAGCAGTTTTGGGCCCTACGAGCAGTACTTC; CDR3aa: CASSFGPYEQYF
abundance: NA; d_gene: NA; j_gene: TRBJ1-2; v_gene: TRBV6-1; CDR3nt: TGTACGAGCAGTGAAGACCGACCAGCCAACTATGGCTACACCTTC; CDR3aa: CTSSEDRPANYGYTF
abundance: NA; d_gene: NA; j_gene: TRBJ2-2; v_gene: TRBV11-2; CDR3nt: TGTGCCAGCACCTTTGCGGGATCGAATACCGGGGAGCTGCTTTTT; CDR3aa: CASTFAGSNTGELLF
abundance: NA; d_gene: TRBD2; j_gene: TRBJ2-1; v_gene: TRBV11-2; CDR3nt: TGTGCCAGCAGCTTAAAGCTCCTAGCGGGAATGAATGAGCAGCCCTTC; CDR3aa: CASSLKLLAGMNEQPF
abundance: NA; d_gene: NA; j_gene: TRBJ2-1; v_gene: TRBV5-1; CDR3nt: TGCGCCAGCAGAGTGGGGGGAGACTTCTACAATGAGCAGTTCTTC; CDR3aa: CASRVGGDFYNEQFF
abundance: NA; d_gene: TRBD2; j_gene: TRBJ2-1; v_gene: TRBV4-2; CDR3nt: TGTGCCGGCAGCCAAGAGGCTAGCGGGAATATGGGCGAGCAGTTATTC; CDR3aa: CAGSQEASGNMGEQLF
abundance: NA; d_gene: TRBD1; j_gene: TRBJ1-4; v_gene: TRBV15; CDR3nt: TGTGCCACCAGACTCGGGACAGGGGCTGAAAAACTGTTTTTT; CDR3aa: CATRLGTGAEKLFF
abundance: NA; d_gene: TRBD1; j_gene: TRBJ2-7; v_gene: TRBV11-2; CDR3nt: TGTGTCAGCAACCAAGGGACAGGGAGAAGCTATGAGCAGTACTTC; CDR3aa: CVSNQGTGRSYEQYF
abundance: NA; d_gene: NA; j_gene: TRBJ2-7; v_gene: TRBV28; CDR3nt: TGTGCCAGCACCTTAACGGCAGGCCTGACGTCCTACGAGCAGTACTTC; CDR3aa: CASTLTAGLTSYEQYF
abundance: NA; d_gene: NA; j_gene: TRBJ2-2; v_gene: TRBV6-8; CDR3nt: TGTGCTAGCCTAGACACCGGGAAGCTGTTTTTT; CDR3aa: CASLDTGKLFF
abundance: NA; d_gene: TRBD1; j_gene: TRBJ2-5; v_gene: TRBV11-1; CDR3nt: TGTACCAGCAGTGGACAGGCGGAGGTGGAGACCCAATACTTC; CDR3aa: CTSSGQAEVETQYF
abundance: NA; d_gene: NA; j_gene: TRBJ1-3; v_gene: TRBV11-2; CDR3nt: TGTAGCAGCAGCTTTTTTGAAGGGGCTGGAAACACTATATATTTT; CDR3aa: CSSSFFEGAGNTIYF
abundance: NA; d_gene: NA; j_gene: TRBJ1-5; v_gene: TRBV6-2/TRBV6-3; CDR3nt: TGTGCCAGCAGTCTGGACAGTTATGGCAATCAGCCCCATCATTTT; CDR3aa: CASSLDSYGNQPHHF
abundance: NA; d_gene: TRBD1; j_gene: TRBJ1-6; v_gene: TRBV6-6; CDR3nt: TGTGCCAACACCAGACAGACAGGGGGCAATTCACCCCTCCACTTT; CDR3aa: CANTRQTGGNSPLHF
abundance: NA; d_gene: NA; j_gene: TRBJ2-2; v_gene: TRBV6-2/TRBV6-3; CDR3nt: TGTGCCAGCGGCGACACCACCGGGGACCTGTTATTT; CDR3aa: CASGDTTGDLLF
abundance: NA; d_gene: NA; j_gene: TRBJ2-3; v_gene: TRBV29-1; CDR3nt: TGCGGCGTTGGGGTGGGACAACGAGGTACGCAGTATTTT; CDR3aa: CGVGVGQRGTQYF
abundance: many; d_gene: NA; j_gene: TRBJ2-1; v_gene: TRBV4-3; CDR3nt: TGCGCCAGCAGCCAAGATTCCCCCCTCCATGAGCAGTTCTTC; CDR3aa: CASSQDSPLHEQFF
abundance: NA; d_gene: TRBD1; j_gene: TRBJ2-1; v_gene: TRBV6-5; CDR3nt: TGTGCCGGCAGTTACCGTCCCGTGACAGGGTCGGAGCAGTTCTTC; CDR3aa: CAGSYRPVTGSEQFF
abundance: few; d_gene: TRBD2; j_gene: TRBJ2-5; v_gene: TRBV11-2; CDR3nt: TGTGCCAGCAGCTTCGGAGCGGGAGGGGGTGAGACCCAGTACTTC; CDR3aa: CASSFGAGGGETQYF
abundance: many; d_gene: NA; j_gene: TRBJ1-2; v_gene: TRBV6-6; CDR3nt: TGTGCCAGCAGTCCCTACATTGACCGAGATGGCTACACCTTC; CDR3aa: CASSPYIDRDGYTF
abundance: NA; d_gene: TRBD1; j_gene: TRBJ2-5; v_gene: TRBV6-1; CDR3nt: TGTGCCAGCAGTGAGTACGTCCCCGGACAGGGTCGTAAGACCCAGTACTTC; CDR3aa: CASSEYVPGQGRKTQYF
abundance: NA; d_gene: TRBD1; j_gene: TRBJ1-2; v_gene: TRBV6-6; CDR3nt: TGTGCCAACAGTTCGGAGGGGGCGAGGGGCTATACCTTC; CDR3aa: CANSSEGARGYTF